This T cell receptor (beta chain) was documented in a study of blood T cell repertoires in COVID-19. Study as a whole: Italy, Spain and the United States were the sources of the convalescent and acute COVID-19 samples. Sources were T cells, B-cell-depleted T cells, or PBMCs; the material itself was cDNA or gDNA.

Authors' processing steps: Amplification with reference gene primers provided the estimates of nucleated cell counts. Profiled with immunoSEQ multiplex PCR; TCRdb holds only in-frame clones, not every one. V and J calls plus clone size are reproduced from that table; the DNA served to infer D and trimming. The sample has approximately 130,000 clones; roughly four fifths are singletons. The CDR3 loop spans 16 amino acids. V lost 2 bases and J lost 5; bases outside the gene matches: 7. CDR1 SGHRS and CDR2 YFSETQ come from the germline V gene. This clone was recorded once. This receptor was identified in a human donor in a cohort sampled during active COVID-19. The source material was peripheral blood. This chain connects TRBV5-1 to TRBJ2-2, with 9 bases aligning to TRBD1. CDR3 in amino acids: CASSLTRQGGTGELFF. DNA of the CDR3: TGCGCCAGCAGCTTAACCCGACAGGGGGGAACCGGGGAGCTGTTTTTT.